What follows is one TCR beta chain and its context. This record comes from a study of T cell changes during pregnancy in multiple sclerosis. The protocol was immunoSEQ multiplex PCR, while the TCRdb copy is restricted to in-frame clones and leaves out a portion. Of fewer than 13,000 clones detected, over 80% appear once; the ten largest clones hold around 17%. Germline loops: CDR1 GTSNPN, CDR2 SVGIG (reference sequence). V trimming: 2 bases; J trimming: 4 bases; junction bases outside the gene matches: 5. CDR3 length equals 15 residues. The chain combines TRBV30 with TRBJ2-7; 13 positions match TRBD2. Sequencing was performed on CD8+ T cells from peripheral blood mononuclear cells, taken in the third trimester of pregnancy. The source is a female donor in good health, enrolled as a control in a pregnancy study. The CDR3 loop reads CAWSLGLAGPYEQYF. The DNA for the CDR3 is TGTGCCTGGAGTCTGGGACTAGCGGGACCATACGAGCAGTACTTC.